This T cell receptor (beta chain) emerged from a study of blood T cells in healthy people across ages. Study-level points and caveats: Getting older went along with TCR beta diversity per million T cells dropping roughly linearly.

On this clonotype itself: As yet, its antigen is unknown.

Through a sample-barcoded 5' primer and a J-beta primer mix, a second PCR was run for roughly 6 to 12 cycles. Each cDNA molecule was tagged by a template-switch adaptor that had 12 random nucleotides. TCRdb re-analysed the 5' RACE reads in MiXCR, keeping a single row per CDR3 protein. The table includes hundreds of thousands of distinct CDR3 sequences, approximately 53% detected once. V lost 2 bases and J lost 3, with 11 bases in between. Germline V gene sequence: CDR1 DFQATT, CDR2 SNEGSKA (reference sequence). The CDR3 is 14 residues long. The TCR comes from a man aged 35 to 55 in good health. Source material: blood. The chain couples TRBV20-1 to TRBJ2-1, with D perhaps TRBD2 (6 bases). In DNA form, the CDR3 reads TGCAGTGCTAGACTAGCGATTAACTACAATGAGCAGTTCTTC. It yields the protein CSARLAINYNEQFF.